The T cell receptor (beta chain) described here comes from a study of blood T cells in healthy people across ages. Regarding the study as a whole: Older age coincided with a roughly linear decline in TCR beta diversity per million T cells.

The CDR3 extends over 15 amino acids. With 5 bases clipped from V and 1 base from J, the junction kept 7 bases outside the gene matches. Germline CDR1 SGHTA, CDR2 FQGNSA. Alongside a J-beta primer mix, a sample-barcoded 5' primer served in a second PCR lasting roughly 6 to 11 cycles. MiXCR, run by TCRdb on the 5' RACE reads, gives a single entry per CDR3 protein. This sample yields 700,000 to 900,000 distinct CDR3 sequences, of which around 25% are seen a single time; 2.5% to 3.5% belongs to the top ten. On this clonotype: The antigen is not known.

These data were likewise used in another study, on T cells of mothers and their children. Turning to that study: Normalized overlap was always slightly, never significantly, higher in related than unrelated mother-child pairs.

Sequenced sample: blood. This chain links TRBV7-2 with TRBJ2-5, with 7 bases that match TRBD2. The source is a boy between 10 and 17 years old in good health. CDR3 nucleotide sequence: TGTGCCAGCAGCCCCCTCGGGACTATCCAAGAGACCCAGTACTTC. It translates to CASSPLGTIQETQYF.